This TCR beta chain stems from a study of blood T cell repertoires in COVID-19. The overall study: Some COVID-19 samples were acute and others convalescent; all came from the United States, Italy and Spain.

Assay used: immunoSEQ multiplex PCR; TCRdb lists only in-frame clones, some missing. The table records 450,000 to 500,000 clones, approximately 83% of them present only once. This CDR3 contains 14 residues. Germline V gene data show CDR1 as SEHNR and CDR2 as FQNEAQ (reference sequence). V was pared by 3 bases and J by 7 bases, with 13 bases between. This sequence joins TRBV7-9 and TRBJ1-5; D remains unclear. This TCR came from a human donor in a cohort sampled during active COVID-19. The sequencing input was peripheral blood. The CDR3 nucleotides are TGTGCCAGCAGCTTCGGACTCGGCGGCCAGCCCCAGCATTTT. Amino acids: CASSFGLGGQPQHF.